This TCR beta chain was retrieved from a study of blood T cell repertoires in COVID-19. Method: immunoSEQ multiplex PCR; TCRdb's copy keeps in-frame clones and lacks some. Among a few hundred thousand clones, 85% were seen once, and the ten largest hold 2.5%. Looked up from germline, CDR1 is LGHDT and CDR2 is YNNKEL (reference sequence). This CDR3 comprises 16 residues. Trimming took off 4 bases at V and 2 bases at J, with 18 bases between the two ends. Participants were placed into cohorts based on the clinical history they reported. The receptor was derived from a woman in her forties or fifties who had recovered from COVID-19. Sequenced: PBMCs or T cells enriched from blood (not recorded which). This chain joins TRBV3-1 (or the pseudogene TRBV3-2) and TRBJ2-7; the D gene is possibly TRBD2 (7 bases). CDR3 sequence (DNA): TGTGCCAGCAGCCCCCTGGGCGGGGGACAACCCTACGAGCAGTACTTC. Translation: CASSPLGGGQPYEQYF.